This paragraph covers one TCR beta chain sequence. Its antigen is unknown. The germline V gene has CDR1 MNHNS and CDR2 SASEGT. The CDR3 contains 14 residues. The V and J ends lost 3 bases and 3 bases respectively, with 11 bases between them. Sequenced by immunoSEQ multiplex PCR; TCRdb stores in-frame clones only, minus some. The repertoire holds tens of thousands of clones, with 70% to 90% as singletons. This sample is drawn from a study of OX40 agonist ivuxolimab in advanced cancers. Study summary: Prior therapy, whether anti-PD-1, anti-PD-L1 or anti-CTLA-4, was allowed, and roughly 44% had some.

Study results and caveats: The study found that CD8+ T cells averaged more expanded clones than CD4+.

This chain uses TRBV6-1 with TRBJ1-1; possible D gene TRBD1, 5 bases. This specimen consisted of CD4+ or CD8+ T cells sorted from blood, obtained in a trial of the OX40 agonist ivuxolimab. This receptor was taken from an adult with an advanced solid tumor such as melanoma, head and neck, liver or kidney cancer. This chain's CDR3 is CASSDAPRDTEAFF. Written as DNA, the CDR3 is TGTGCCAGCAGTGATGCCCCCAGGGACACTGAAGCTTTCTTT.